This record looks at one TCR beta chain sequence and its context. Germline assignment: CDR1 SGHNT and CDR2 YENEEA. CDR3 length: 16 residues. Unmatched junction bases numbered 12, after V lost 5 bases and J lost 8 bases. Assay: immunoSEQ multiplex PCR; the TCRdb copy retains only in-frame clones and omits some. The sample carries around 63,000 clones, roughly nine tenths recorded once. This record belongs to a study of T cell changes during pregnancy in multiple sclerosis. The TCR originated in a female donor in good health, enrolled as a control in a pregnancy study. Here the sequenced sample was peripheral blood, taken after pregnancy. This rearrangement joins TRBV11-3 to TRBJ1-4; 9 bases map to TRBD1. DNA for the CDR3: TGTGCCAGCAGCCCCCGGACAGGGGTGGTGGGGGAAAAACTGTTTTTT. Its protein product is CASSPRTGVVGEKLFF.